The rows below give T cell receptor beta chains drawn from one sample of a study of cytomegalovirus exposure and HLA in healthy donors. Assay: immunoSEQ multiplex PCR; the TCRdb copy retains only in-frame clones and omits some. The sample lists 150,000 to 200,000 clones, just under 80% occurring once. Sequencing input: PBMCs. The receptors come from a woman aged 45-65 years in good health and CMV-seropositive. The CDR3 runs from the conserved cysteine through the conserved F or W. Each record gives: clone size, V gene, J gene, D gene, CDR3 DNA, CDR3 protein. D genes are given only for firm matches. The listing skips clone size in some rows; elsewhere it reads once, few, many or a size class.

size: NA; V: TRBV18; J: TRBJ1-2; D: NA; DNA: TGTGCCAGCTCACCAGACAGCAACTATGGCTACACCTTC; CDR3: CASSPDSNYGYTF
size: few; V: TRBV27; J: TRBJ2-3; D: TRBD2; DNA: TGTGCCAGCAGACCCCATCTCGGGGGGGGTACAGATACGCAGTATTTT; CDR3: CASRPHLGGGTDTQYF
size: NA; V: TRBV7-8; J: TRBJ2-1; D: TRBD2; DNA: TGTGCCAGCAGCCGCATCCAGGCTAGCGGGGGCTCCTACAATGAGCAGTTCTTC; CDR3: CASSRIQASGGSYNEQFF
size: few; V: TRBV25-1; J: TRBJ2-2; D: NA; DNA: TGTGCCAGCAATGGACTTCCCATACCCGGGGAGCTGTTTTTT; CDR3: CASNGLPIPGELFF
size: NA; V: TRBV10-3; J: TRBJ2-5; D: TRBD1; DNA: TGTGCCATCAGTGAACCGGGACAGGGGATCGGAGAGACCCAGTACTTC; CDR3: CAISEPGQGIGETQYF
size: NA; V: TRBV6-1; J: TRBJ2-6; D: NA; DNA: TGTGCCAGCAACCGGGGGGCCAACGTCCTGACTTTC; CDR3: CASNRGANVLTF
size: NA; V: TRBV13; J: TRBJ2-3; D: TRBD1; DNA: TGTGCCAGCAGCACTAGGGGGCCACGCACAGATACGCAGTATTTT; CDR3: CASSTRGPRTDTQYF
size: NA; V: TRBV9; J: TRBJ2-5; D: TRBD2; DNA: TGTGCCAGCAGCGTCGAGCGGGGGGGCGAAGAGACCCAGTACTTC; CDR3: CASSVERGGEETQYF
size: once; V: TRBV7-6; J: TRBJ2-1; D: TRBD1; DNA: TGTGCCAGCAGCTCGGACAGGGGGCAGTTCTTC; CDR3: CASSSDRGQFF
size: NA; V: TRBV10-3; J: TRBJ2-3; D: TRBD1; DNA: TGTGCCACAGGGACAGCCACAGATACGCAGTATTTT; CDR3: CATGTATDTQYF
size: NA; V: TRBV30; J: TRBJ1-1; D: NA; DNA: TGTGCCTGGAGTCGGGACAACATGAACACTGAAGCTTTCTTT; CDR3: CAWSRDNMNTEAFF
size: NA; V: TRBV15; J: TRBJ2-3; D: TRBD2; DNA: TGTGCCACCAGCAGAGATGGGGCGGGGGGACCTCACTCAGATACGCAGTATTTT; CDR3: CATSRDGAGGPHSDTQYF
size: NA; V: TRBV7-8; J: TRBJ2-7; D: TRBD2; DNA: TGTGCCAGCAGCTTAGGGCCGGGACTAGCGGGGGAGCAGTACTTC; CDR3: CASSLGPGLAGEQYF
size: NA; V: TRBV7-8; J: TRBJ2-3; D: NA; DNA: TGTGCCAGCAGCCTATCGCGGCGACCCACAGATACGCAGTATTTT; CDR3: CASSLSRRPTDTQYF
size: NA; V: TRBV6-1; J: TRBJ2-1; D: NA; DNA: TGTGCCAGCAGGAGGTACGATGAGCAGTTCTTC; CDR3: CASRRYDEQFF
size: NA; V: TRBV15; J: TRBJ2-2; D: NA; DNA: TGTGCCACCAGCCACCCGGAGGGTACCGGGGAGCTGTTTTTT; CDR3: CATSHPEGTGELFF
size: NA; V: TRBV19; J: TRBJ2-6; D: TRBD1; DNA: TGTGCCAGTAGTGAATACGGGACAGGGTCCTCTGGGGCCAACGTCCTGACTTTC; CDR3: CASSEYGTGSSGANVLTF
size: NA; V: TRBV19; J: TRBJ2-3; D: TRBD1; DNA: TGTGCCAGTAGTATGGACAGGGGCGCAGATACGCAGTATTTT; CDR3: CASSMDRGADTQYF
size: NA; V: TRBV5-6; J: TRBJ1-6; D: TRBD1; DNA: TGTGCCAGCAGCATGGGACAGGCCCGTAATTCACTCCTCCACTTT; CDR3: CASSMGQARNSLLHF
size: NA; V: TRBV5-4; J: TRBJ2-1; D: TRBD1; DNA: TGTGCCAGCAGCGGGACAGGGGGCCGGGGGAATGAGCAGTTCTTC; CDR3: CASSGTGGRGNEQFF
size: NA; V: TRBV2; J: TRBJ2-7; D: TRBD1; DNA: TGTGCCAGTAACAGGGGAAGCTCCTACGAGCAGTACTTC; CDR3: CASNRGSSYEQYF
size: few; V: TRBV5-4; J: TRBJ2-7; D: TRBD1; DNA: TGTGCCAGCAGCCTGGGACAGGGGGTTACCTACGAGCAGTACTTC; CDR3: CASSLGQGVTYEQYF
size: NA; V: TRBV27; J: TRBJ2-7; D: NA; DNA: TGTGCCAGCAGTTTAGGTCAGGGTTCCTACGAGCAGTACTTC; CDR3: CASSLGQGSYEQYF
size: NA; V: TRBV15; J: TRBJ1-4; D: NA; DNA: TGTGCCACCAGCAGAGACGGGGGTCGATCAGGAAGTCTTGGTGAAAAACTGTTTTTT; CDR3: CATSRDGGRSGSLGEKLFF
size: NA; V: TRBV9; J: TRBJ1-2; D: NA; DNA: TGTGCCAGCGCCCGGAGGGAGACGGGATATGGCTACACCTTC; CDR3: CASARRETGYGYTF
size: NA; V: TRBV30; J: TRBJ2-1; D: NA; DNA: TGTGCCTGGAGTCTGGTGGGGGACATTTTCTCCTACAATGAGCAGTTCTTC; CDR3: CAWSLVGDIFSYNEQFF
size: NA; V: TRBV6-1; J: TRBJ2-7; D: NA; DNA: TGTGCCAGCAGTGAAAGGGGGGGCAACTACGAGCAGTACTTC; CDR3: CASSERGGNYEQYF
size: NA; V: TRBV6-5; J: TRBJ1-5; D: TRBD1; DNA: TGTGCCAGCAGTCCGACAGGGAATCAGCCCCAGCATTTT; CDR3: CASSPTGNQPQHF
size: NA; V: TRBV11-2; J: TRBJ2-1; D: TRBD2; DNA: TGTGCCAGCAGCGGGGACTATAGCTCCTACAATGAGCAGTTCTTC; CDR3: CASSGDYSSYNEQFF
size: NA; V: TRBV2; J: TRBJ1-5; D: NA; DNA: TGTGCCAGCAGGGCACAGCTTAATCAGCCCCAGCATTTT; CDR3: CASRAQLNQPQHF
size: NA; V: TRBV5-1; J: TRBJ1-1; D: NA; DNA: TGCGCCAGCAGCTTGGTATATGGAGGGACTGAAGCTTTCTTT; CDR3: CASSLVYGGTEAFF
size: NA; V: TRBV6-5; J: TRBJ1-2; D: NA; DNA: TGTGCCAGCAGGCGGGGGGGACCCTATGGCTACACCTTC; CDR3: CASRRGGPYGYTF
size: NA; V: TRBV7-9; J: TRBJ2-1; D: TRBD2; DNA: TGTGCCAGCAGCCCACGCGGGGGTCCCTACAATGAGCAGTTCTTC; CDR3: CASSPRGGPYNEQFF
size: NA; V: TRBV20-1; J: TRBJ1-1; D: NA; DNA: TGCAGTGTCTCACAGGGCACTGAAGCTTTCTTT; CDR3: CSVSQGTEAFF
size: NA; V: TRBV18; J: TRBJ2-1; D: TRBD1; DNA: TGTGCCAGCTCACCAGACAGGGACCCCTACAATGAGCAGTTCTTC; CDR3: CASSPDRDPYNEQFF
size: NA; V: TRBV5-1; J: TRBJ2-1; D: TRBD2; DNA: TGCGCCAGCAGCAGAGTAGCGGGGGGTAACAATGAGCAGTTCTTC; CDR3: CASSRVAGGNNEQFF
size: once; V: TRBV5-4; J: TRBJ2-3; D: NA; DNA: TGTGCCAGCAGCTTACAGATACACACTAGCACAGATACGCAGTATTTT; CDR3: CASSLQIHTSTDTQYF
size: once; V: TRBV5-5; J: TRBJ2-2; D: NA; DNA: TGTGCCAGCAGCTTGACATTGAACACCGGGGAGCTGTTTTTT; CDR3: CASSLTLNTGELFF
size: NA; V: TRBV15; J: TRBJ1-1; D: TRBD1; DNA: TGTGCCACCAGCAGAGACAGGGGGGCGACTGAAGCTTTCTTT; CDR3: CATSRDRGATEAFF
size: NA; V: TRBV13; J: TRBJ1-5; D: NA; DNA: TGTGCCAGCAGCTTGAGCCGCAATCAGCCCCAGCATTTT; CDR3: CASSLSRNQPQHF
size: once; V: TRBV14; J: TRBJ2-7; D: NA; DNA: TGTGCCAGCAGCCAAGATCCCCAATCCTACGAGCAGTACTTC; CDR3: CASSQDPQSYEQYF
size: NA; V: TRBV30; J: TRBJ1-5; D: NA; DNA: TGTGCCTGGAGTAACAGTCTTAATCAGCCCCAGCATTTT; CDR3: CAWSNSLNQPQHF
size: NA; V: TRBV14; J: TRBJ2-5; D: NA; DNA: TGTGCCAGCAGCCAATCCGGACAATCGTTGTTTGCGACCCAGTACTTC; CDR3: CASSQSGQSLFATQYF
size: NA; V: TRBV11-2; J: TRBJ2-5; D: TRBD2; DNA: TGTGCCAGCAGCTTGGGCGGGGGGGTATCAGAGACCCAGTACTTC; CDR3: CASSLGGGVSETQYF
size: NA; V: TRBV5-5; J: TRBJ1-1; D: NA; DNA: TGTGCCAGCAGCTTCACAGGGTTCCGCGCGAACACTGAAGCTTTCTTT; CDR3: CASSFTGFRANTEAFF
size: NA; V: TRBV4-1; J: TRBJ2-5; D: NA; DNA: TGCGCCAGCAGCCAAGAGAACCGCCGCCAGGAGACCCAGTACTTC; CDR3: CASSQENRRQETQYF
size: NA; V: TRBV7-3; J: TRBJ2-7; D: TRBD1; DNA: TGTGCCAGCAGCTTAACTGGACAGGGAAGATACGAGCAGTACTTC; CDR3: CASSLTGQGRYEQYF
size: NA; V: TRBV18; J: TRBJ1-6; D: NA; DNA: TGTGCCAGCTCATCCGCGGCCAGGGAGGTTAATTCACCCCTCCACTTT; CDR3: CASSSAAREVNSPLHF
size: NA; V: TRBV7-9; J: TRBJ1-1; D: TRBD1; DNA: TGTTCCAGCAGCTTAGCCCCGGGACAGGGGGCCACTGAAGCTTTCTTT; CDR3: CSSSLAPGQGATEAFF
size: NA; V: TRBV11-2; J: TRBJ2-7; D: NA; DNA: TGTGCCAGCAGCTTCACAGGGAGCGAGCAGTACTTC; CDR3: CASSFTGSEQYF
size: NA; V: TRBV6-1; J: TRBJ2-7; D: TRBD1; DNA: TGTGCCAGCAGGGACAGGGGCGAGCAGTACTTC; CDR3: CASRDRGEQYF
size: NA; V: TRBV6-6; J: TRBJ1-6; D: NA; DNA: TGTGCCAGCAGTCGACAACCCTATAATTCACCCCTCCACTTT; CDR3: CASSRQPYNSPLHF
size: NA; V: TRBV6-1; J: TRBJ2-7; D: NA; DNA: TGTGCCAGCAGTGAAGATAGCTCCCTCTACGAGCAGTACTTC; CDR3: CASSEDSSLYEQYF
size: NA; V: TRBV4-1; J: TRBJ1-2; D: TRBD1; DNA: TGCGCCAGCAGCCGACAGGGGTTAGGGAACTATGGCTACACCTTC; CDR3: CASSRQGLGNYGYTF
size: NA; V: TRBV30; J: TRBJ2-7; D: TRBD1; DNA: TGTGCCTGGTCAAGCGGGACAGGGACCTACGAGCAGTACTTC; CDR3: CAWSSGTGTYEQYF
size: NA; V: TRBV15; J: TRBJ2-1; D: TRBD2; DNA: TGTGCCACCACCACAGCGGGGAGGGACAATGAGCAGTTCTTC; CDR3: CATTTAGRDNEQFF
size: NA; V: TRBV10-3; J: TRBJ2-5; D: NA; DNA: TGTGCCATCAGTGAGGGCCTAGGACAGATATCGGGGACCCAGTACTTC; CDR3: CAISEGLGQISGTQYF
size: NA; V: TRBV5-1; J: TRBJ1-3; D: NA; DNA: TGCGCCAGCAGCGTTTTAGCCGGAAACACCATATATTTT; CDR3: CASSVLAGNTIYF
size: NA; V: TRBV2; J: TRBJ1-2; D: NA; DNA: TGTGCCAGCAGAGGAGGGGAGGGCGGGTACTATGGCTACACCTTC; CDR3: CASRGGEGGYYGYTF
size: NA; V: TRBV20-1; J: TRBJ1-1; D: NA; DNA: TGCAGTGCTCCTTTGAACACTGAAGCTTTCTTT; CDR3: CSAPLNTEAFF